Below, 28 T cell receptor beta chains from the same sample are listed, as sequenced in a study of cytotoxic CD8 clonotypes in ibrutinib-treated CLL. This table comes from immunoSEQ multiplex PCR, and its TCRdb copy is limited to in-frame clones, with some not included. The table includes over 200,000 clones, over 65% detected once. Sequences were derived from PBMCs, sampled after 12 months of ibrutinib treatment. These receptors were obtained from a human donor with chronic lymphocytic leukemia.

This clone was counted between two and nine times. V is TRBV30 and J is TRBJ1-2, with a weak D call TRBD1 (6 bases). The V and J ends lost 4 bases and 2 bases respectively, with 17 bases between them. The germline V gene has CDR1 GTSNPN and CDR2 SVGIG (reference sequence). There are 15 residues in the CDR3. CDR3 region: CAWIRPDSSNYGYTF. In DNA form, the CDR3 reads TGTGCCTGGATACGTCCGGACAGTTCGAACTATGGCTACACCTTC.

The gene calls are TRBV6-5 and TRBJ2-1; D perhaps matches TRBD2 (6 bases). The CDR3 is 12 amino acids. V shed 10 bases and J shed 8 bases, with 15 bases lying between them. CDR1 is MNHEY, CDR2 SVGAGI, per germline. The CDR3 region is CATLTSFHEQFF. CDR3 nucleotides: TGTGCCACCCTGACTAGTTTCCATGAGCAGTTCTTC.

This clone was observed a handful of times. This chain joins TRBV21-1 and TRBJ2-1; TRBD2 is the table's D call and was not checked against the DNA. TRBV21-1 constitutes a pseudogene. CDR3 length: 13 amino acids. The CDR3, as DNA: TGTGCCAGACCTCGTACTAGCGGGGATGAGCAGTTCTTC. The encoded protein is CARPRTSGDEQFF.

This clone was picked up one time. The chain employs TRBV2 and TRBJ2-5; 7 bases line up with TRBD1. CDR3 size: 13 residues. Unmatched junction bases numbered 1, after V lost 6 bases and J lost 0 bases. In germline, CDR1 is SNHLY, CDR2 FYNNEI. CDR3 region: CASRTGDQETQYF. The DNA for the CDR3 is TGTGCCAGCAGAACAGGGGACCAAGAGACCCAGTACTTC.

In DNA form, the CDR3 reads TGTGCCAGCAGTTCTCTAACCGGAGTTTACGAGCAGTACTTC. Its translation is CASSSLTGVYEQYF. The V gene is TRBV27, the J gene TRBJ2-7, with D uncertain. V was shortened by 4 bases and J by 4 bases, with 14 bases between the two germline ends. CDR1 is MNHEY and CDR2 is SMNVEV in the germline V gene (reference sequence). The CDR3 length is 14 residues.

The V call is TRBV19, the J call TRBJ1-1; D is unclear. CDR1 and CDR2 (germline): LNHDA, SQIVND (reference sequence). CDR3 length equals 13 residues. V lost 8 bases and J 1 base, leaving 11 bases between the germline ends. CDR3: CASGFTGNTEAFF. Here the CDR3 DNA reads TGTGCCAGTGGTTTTACGGGGAACACTGAAGCTTTCTTT.

The chain uses TRBV19 and TRBJ2-2; 9 bases line up with TRBD1. V lost 6 bases and J lost 5; bases outside the gene matches: 7. Germline CDR1 is LNHDA and CDR2 is SQIVND (reference sequence). This CDR3 comprises 15 residues. CDR3 in DNA: TGTGCCAGTAGCCCACAGGGGGCGCGAACCGGGGAGCTGTTTTTT. Translation: CASSPQGARTGELFF.

This clone was seen ten or more times. The chain joins TRBV4-2 to TRBJ2-1; 12 bases map to TRBD2. V was pared by 1 base and J by 10 bases, with 5 bases of the junction left unmatched. CDR1 LGHNA and CDR2 YNFKEQ come from the germline V gene. The CDR3 totals 15 residues. The CDR3 DNA is TGTGCCAGCAGCCAAGGACTAGCGGGAGCTCGGGAGCAGTTCTTC. Amino acids: CASSQGLAGAREQFF.

This chain joins TRBV5-1 and TRBJ2-1, with D possibly TRBD1 on 5 matching bases. The CDR3 consists of 13 residues. CDR1 SGHRS and CDR2 YFSETQ come from the germline V gene. Deletions cut 2 bases from V and 9 bases from J, with 12 bases between. CDR3 loop: CASSFQGRSEQFF. CDR3 nucleotide sequence: TGCGCCAGCAGCTTTCAGGGTAGGAGTGAGCAGTTCTTC.

In its sample, this clone was seen once. The chain is built from TRBV5-6 and TRBJ1-2, with D unresolved. Germline CDR1 is SGHDT and CDR2 is YYEEEE. This CDR3 spans 14 amino acids. The V gene lost 2 bases and the J gene lost 2 bases, with 10 bases spanning the gap. CDR3 amino acids: CASSFWGGNYGYTF. Here the CDR3 DNA reads TGTGCCAGCAGCTTCTGGGGTGGGAACTATGGCTACACCTTC.

The chain joins TRBV9 to TRBJ1-2; 11 bases map to TRBD1. Germline trimming cut 0 bases from V and 4 bases from J; bases unmatched to any gene: 5. The CDR3 is 16 amino acids. Germline lookup yields CDR1 SGDLS and CDR2 YYNGEE. CDR3 bases: TGTGCCAGCAGCGTAGTGGACAGGGGGCGAGTCTATGGCTACACCTTC. Its translation is CASSVVDRGRVYGYTF.

The rearrangement uses TRBV7-2 and TRBJ2-7; 7 bases are shared with TRBD1. There are 15 residues in the CDR3. Germline CDR1 is SGHTA and CDR2 is FQGNSA. J lost 4 bases, V lost 4 bases, and 10 bases had no gene match. The CDR3 nucleotides are TGTGCCAGCAGCTGGTCGACAGGGAGCGGATACGAGCAGTACTTC. Amino acids: CASSWSTGSGYEQYF.

The chain joins TRBV6-1 to TRBJ2-7, with D unresolved. Between the trimmed V and J ends, which lost 4 bases and 2 bases, there was a span of 18 bases. Germline assignment: CDR1 MNHNS and CDR2 SASEGT. The CDR3 loop spans 16 amino acids. In nucleotides, the CDR3 is TGTGCCAGCAGTGGTACAGCCCTTGGAGCCCCCTACGAGCAGTACTTC. It is translated as CASSGTALGAPYEQYF.

The chain uses TRBV6-5 and TRBJ1-2; maybe TRBD1 (6 bases). The V and J ends lost 5 bases and 4 bases respectively, with 11 bases between them. Germline CDR1 reads MNHEY; CDR2 reads SVGAGI. The CDR3 spans 13 residues. CDR3 sequence reads: CASSRQVRYGYTF. In nucleotides, the CDR3 is TGTGCCAGCAGTAGACAGGTTCGCTATGGCTACACCTTC.

This clone was observed at least ten times. The chain links TRBV4-1 to TRBJ1-2; D gene unclear. The V gene lost 3 bases and the J gene lost 8 bases, with 16 bases spanning the gap. CDR3 length equals 14 residues. Germline V gene lookup returns CDR1 MGHRA and CDR2 YSYEKL. CDR3 coding DNA: TGCGCCAGCAGCCACCTACCGGGCCAGCGGGGCTACACCTTC. It encodes CASSHLPGQRGYTF.

In its sample, this clone was seen once. J is TRBJ2-3 and V is TRBV6-5; the D gene is possibly TRBD2 (6 bases). V lost 3 bases and J lost 2, with 9 bases in between. The CDR3 covers 14 residues. The germline V gene encodes CDR1 MNHEY and CDR2 SVGAGI. The CDR3 DNA reads TGTGCCAGCAGTTATGGGGGGTCCACAGATACGCAGTATTTT. Its translation: CASSYGGSTDTQYF.

CDR3 nucleotides: TGTGCCTGGAGTGTAGGTCAGGCGGTCGGTGAGCAGTACTTC. Translating gives CAWSVGQAVGEQYF. The chain recombines TRBV30 with TRBJ2-7; D is ambiguous. V lost 0 bases and J 7 bases, leaving 16 bases between the germline ends. From germline, CDR1 is GTSNPN and CDR2 SVGIG (reference sequence). This CDR3 is built from 14 residues.

V usage is TRBV2 and J usage is TRBJ1-3; the D gene is possibly TRBD1 (6 bases). The germline V and J ends were trimmed by 6 bases and 0 bases, with 15 bases remaining between them. In germline, CDR1 is SNHLY, CDR2 FYNNEI. The CDR3 runs 16 residues. CDR3 residues: CASRRGQPYSGNTIYF. The DNA for the CDR3 is TGTGCCAGCAGACGAGGACAGCCCTACTCTGGAAACACCATATATTTT.

The rearrangement links TRBV9 to TRBJ1-2; 7 positions agree with TRBD1. The germline V gene encodes CDR1 SGDLS and CDR2 YYNGEE. V dropped 0 bases and J dropped 1; count of bases not matched to a gene: 9. This CDR3 contains 17 residues. This chain's CDR3 is CASSVAPAQGSNYGYTF. The CDR3 region has the DNA TGTGCCAGCAGCGTAGCTCCAGCACAGGGGAGTAACTATGGCTACACCTTC.

This clone was seen a few times. Germline and junction disagree at one end, which may indicate a read error. The chain joins TRBV7-9 to TRBJ1-5, with D unresolved. CDR3 length equals 12 residues. Germline V CDR1 and CDR2: SEHNR, FQNEAQ (reference sequence). Written as DNA, the CDR3 is TGTGCAAGCAGAACCCACAATCAGCCCCAGCATTTT. It codes for CASRTHNQPQHF.

The chain is built from TRBV18 and TRBJ1-2, with TRBD1 matching 7 bases. This CDR3 spans 16 amino acids. The trim removed 1 base at V and 5 bases at J, leaving 10 bases unmatched. Germline-derived CDR1 and CDR2 are KGHSH and LQKENI. Here the CDR3 reads CASSPLEQGGTYGYTF. The CDR3 DNA follows: TGTGCCAGCTCACCACTGGAGCAGGGGGGTACATATGGCTACACCTTC.

The V call is TRBV5-1, the J call TRBJ1-1; D uncertain. The CDR3 totals 14 residues. Germline CDR1 is SGHRS and CDR2 is YFSETQ. V lost 4 bases, J lost 3 bases, and 13 bases lay in between. The CDR3 loop reads CASSRILTDTEAFF. The CDR3 DNA sequence: TGCGCCAGCAGCCGAATCCTGACGGACACTGAAGCTTTCTTT.

The rearrangement uses TRBV9 and TRBJ2-1; 9 bases line up with TRBD2. Germline CDR1 SGDLS, CDR2 YYNGEE. With V trimmed by 3 bases and J by 2 bases, 12 bases remained unmatched. This CDR3 comprises 18 residues. Written as DNA, the CDR3 is TGTGCCAGCAGCGATAAGTCCGGGACTAGCAGGGCCTACAATGAGCAGTTCTTC. Its translation is CASSDKSGTSRAYNEQFF.

This clone was seen only a few times. This chain uses TRBV6-5 with TRBJ1-5, with a possible D match to TRBD1 (5 bases). Per germline, CDR1 MNHEY and CDR2 SVGAGI. This CDR3 contains 15 residues. The germline V and J ends were trimmed by 2 bases and 6 bases, with 14 bases remaining between them. This CDR3 reads CASSYEARAGQPQHF. For the CDR3, the DNA is TGTGCCAGCAGTTACGAAGCCAGGGCGGGTCAGCCCCAGCATTTT.

This clone was counted a single time. V gene TRBV7-2 combines with J gene TRBJ1-5, with D hard to call. Germline CDR1 SGHTA, CDR2 FQGNSA. Trimming took off 4 bases at V and 6 bases at J, with 13 bases between the two ends. CDR3 length equals 14 residues. DNA for the CDR3: TGTGCCAGCAGCTCGAAGGCGGGTCCTCAGCCCCAGCATTTT. This codes for CASSSKAGPQPQHF.

The rearrangement links TRBV6-5 to TRBJ1-2; unclear D gene. From germline, CDR1 is MNHEY and CDR2 SVGAGI. Between the trimmed V and J ends, which lost 8 bases and 0 bases, there was a span of 13 bases. There are 14 residues in the CDR3. The CDR3 sequence is CASLGRTANYGYTF. DNA of the CDR3: TGTGCCAGCTTAGGGAGGACTGCTAACTATGGCTACACCTTC.

This clone was picked up one time. This chain joins TRBV2 and TRBJ2-7, with 8 nucleotides matching TRBD1. With 5 bases clipped from V and 3 bases from J, the junction kept 3 bases outside the gene matches. The germline gives CDR1 SNHLY, CDR2 FYNNEI. The CDR3 extends over 13 amino acids. In DNA form, the CDR3 reads TGTGCCAGCAGTCGACAGGGGATCTACGAGCAGTACTTC. Protein product: CASSRQGIYEQYF.

J is TRBJ1-6 and V is TRBV6-5, with TRBD1 matching over 7 bases. The germline gives CDR1 MNHEY, CDR2 SVGAGI. The CDR3 has 14 amino acids. J lost 9 bases, V lost 6 bases, and 8 bases had no gene match. CDR3 nucleotide sequence: TGTGCCAGCAGACAAACAGGGGTCGTTTCACCCCTCCACTTT. Amino acids: CASRQTGVVSPLHF.